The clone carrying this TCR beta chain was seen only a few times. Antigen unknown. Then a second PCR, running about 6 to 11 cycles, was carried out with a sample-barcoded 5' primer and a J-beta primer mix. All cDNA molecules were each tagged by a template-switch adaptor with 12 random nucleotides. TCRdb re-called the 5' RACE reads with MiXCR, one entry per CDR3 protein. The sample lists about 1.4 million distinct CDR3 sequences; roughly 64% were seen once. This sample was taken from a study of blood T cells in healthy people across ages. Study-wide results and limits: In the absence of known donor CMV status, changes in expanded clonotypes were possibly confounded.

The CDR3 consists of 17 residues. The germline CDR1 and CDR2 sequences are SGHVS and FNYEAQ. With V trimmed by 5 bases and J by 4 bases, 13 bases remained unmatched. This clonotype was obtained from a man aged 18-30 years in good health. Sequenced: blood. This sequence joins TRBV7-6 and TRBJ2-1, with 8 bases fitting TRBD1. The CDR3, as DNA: TGTGCCAGCAGCCTAACTAGTAGTGGACAGGGTTACAATGAGCAGTTCTTC. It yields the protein CASSLTSSGQGYNEQFF.